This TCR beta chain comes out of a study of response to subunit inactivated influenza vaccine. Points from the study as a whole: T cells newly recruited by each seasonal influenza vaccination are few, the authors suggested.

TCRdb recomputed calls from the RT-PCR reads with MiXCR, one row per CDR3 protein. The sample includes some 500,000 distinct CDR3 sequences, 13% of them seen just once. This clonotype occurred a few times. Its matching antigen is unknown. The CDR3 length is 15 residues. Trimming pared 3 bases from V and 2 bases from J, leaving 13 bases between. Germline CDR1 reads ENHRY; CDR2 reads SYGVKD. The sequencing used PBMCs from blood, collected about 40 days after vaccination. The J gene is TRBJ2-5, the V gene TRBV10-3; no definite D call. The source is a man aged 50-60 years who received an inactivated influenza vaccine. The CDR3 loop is CAISDPLDKQETQYF. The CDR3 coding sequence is TGTGCCATCAGTGATCCCCTCGACAAGCAAGAGACCCAGTACTTC.